Below are 20 T cell receptor beta chains sequenced from a single sample in a study of T-cell memory formation after mild COVID-19 (dated by TCRdb to the early 2020s). Libraries were built with 5' RACE. The sequencer was an Illumina NovaSeq 6000. TCRdb trimmed the raw reads at Q25, called clones with MiXCR and kept productive beta chains. Every distinct CDR3 protein forms one entry, paired with its most common genes and DNA. The sample has some 290,000 distinct CDR3 sequences on record, 15% to 20% of them singletons. The ten largest clones represent around 23% of the sample. Input material: PBMCs or a T cell subset sorted from them (not recorded which). Receptor source: a man aged 18 to 30 who had mild COVID-19 (a few samples of this study predate the infection). The sample titles of this study are shuffled in the database, so cell type and time point are left out; the donor was told from shared clones.

The chain has TRBV5-1 and TRBJ1-1, with a weak D call TRBD1 (5 bases). With 7 bases removed from V and 4 bases from J, the gap between germline ends came to 26 bases. The CDR3 extends over 17 amino acids. Per the germline V gene, CDR1 is SGHRS and CDR2 is YFSETQ. DNA for the CDR3: TGCGCCAGCGCCCGAGGGCCCAGGACCGTTGGGGGCACTGAAGCTTTCTTT. Its protein product is CASARGPRTVGGTEAFF.

The rearrangement joins TRBV4-1 to TRBJ2-5; no firm D call. Trimming left V 1 base short and J 5 bases short, with 5 bases between. Looked up from germline, CDR1 is MGHRA and CDR2 is YSYEKL. There are 12 residues in the CDR3. The CDR3 region has the DNA TGCGCCAGCAGCCAAGGGTATGAGACCCAGTACTTC. This gives the protein CASSQGYETQYF.

This clonotype was recorded only once. The chain carries TRBV6-5 and TRBJ2-5; D unresolved. V dropped 3 bases and J dropped 0 bases, with 8 bases sitting between them. Germline V gene lookup returns CDR1 MNHEY and CDR2 SVGAGI. There are 14 residues in the CDR3. As DNA, the CDR3 is TGTGCCAGCAGTTATCGTCAGTACCAAGAGACCCAGTACTTC. Its protein is CASSYRQYQETQYF.

This clonotype was seen many times. V usage is TRBV6-1 and J usage is TRBJ2-7, with D possibly matching TRBD2 (6 bases). The CDR3 is 15 amino acids. Trimming stripped 1 base from V and 0 bases from J, with 10 bases between. Germline V gene data show CDR1 as MNHNS and CDR2 as SASEGT. The CDR3 loop reads CASSEGDSSSYEQYF. In nucleotides, the CDR3 is TGTGCCAGCAGTGAAGGGGACTCGAGCTCCTACGAGCAGTACTTC.

This sequence joins TRBV12-3 or TRBV12-4 and TRBJ2-3; 12 nucleotides line up with TRBD1. After removal of 7 bases from V and 8 bases from J, the junction contained 7 bases not matched to a gene. This CDR3 is built from 14 residues. This CDR3 reads CASTPGQGAGTQYF. Here the CDR3 DNA reads TGTGCCAGCACCCCGGGACAGGGGGCTGGTACGCAGTATTTT.

This chain links TRBV25-1 with TRBJ1-4; 11 nucleotides line up with TRBD1. J gave up 9 bases and V 3 bases, and 9 bases lay outside the gene matches. The V gene's germline CDR1 is MGHDK and CDR2 SYGVNS. The CDR3 is 16 residues long. The CDR3 region is CASSDSGTGGRQKLFF. The CDR3 nucleotides are TGTGCCAGCAGTGACTCCGGGACAGGGGGACGTCAAAAACTGTTTTTT.

The chain uses TRBV9 and TRBJ1-2, with D uncertain. The CDR3 loop spans 14 amino acids. In germline, CDR1 is SGDLS, CDR2 YYNGEE. V lost 3 bases to trimming and J lost 4 bases, with 13 bases between them. Here the CDR3 reads CASSALSGPYGYTF. The DNA of the CDR3 is TGTGCCAGCAGCGCCCTCTCCGGGCCCTATGGCTACACCTTC.

This clonotype was seen only a few times. DNA for the CDR3: TGCAGTGTTACCCGGGAGGTGAGGGGACGAGATACGCAGTATTTT. It yields the protein CSVTREVRGRDTQYF. This sequence joins TRBV20-1 and TRBJ2-3; 7 nucleotides align to TRBD2. V lost 7 bases and J lost 5; bases outside the gene matches: 15. This CDR3 contains 15 residues. CDR1 and CDR2 (germline): DFQATT, SNEGSKA (reference sequence).

This clonotype was counted only a few times. The chain recombines TRBV30 with TRBJ2-7; the D gene is possibly TRBD2 (5 bases). The length of the CDR3 is 14 residues. V lost 4 bases and J 3 bases, leaving 16 bases between the germline ends. The V gene's germline CDR1 is GTSNPN and CDR2 SVGIG (reference sequence). For the CDR3, the DNA is TGTGCCTGGAAGGCGGTGGGGAGAATCTACGAGCAGTACTTC. Translated, it gives CAWKAVGRIYEQYF.

There are a few counts of this clonotype. V is TRBV29-1 and J is TRBJ1-1; 9 nucleotides agree with TRBD1. CDR1 and CDR2 (germline): SQVTM, ANQGSEA. The ends lost 6 bases at V and 7 bases at J; junction bases unmatched: 0. This CDR3 is built from 10 residues. CDR3 DNA: TGCAGCGTGGGACAGGGTGAAGCTTTCTTT. Its translation is CSVGQGEAFF.

This chain's CDR3 is CASVDFWREAFF. The DNA of the CDR3 is TGTGCCAGTGTGGACTTCTGGAGGGAAGCTTTCTTT. The rearrangement joins TRBV27 to TRBJ1-1; no clear D. The CDR3 contains 12 residues. Trimming stripped 9 bases from V and 8 bases from J, with 16 bases between. CDR1 and CDR2 from the germline V gene are MNHEY and SMNVEV (reference sequence).

The J gene is TRBJ1-6, the V gene TRBV7-2, with TRBD1 matching over 10 bases. The germline CDR1 and CDR2 sequences are SGHTA and FQGNSA. J was trimmed by 9 bases and V by 3 bases; bases with no gene match: 5. CDR3 size: 15 residues. The CDR3 DNA reads TGTGCCAGCAGCTTCCGGACAGGGGGACCTTCACCCCTCCACTTT. Translating it yields CASSFRTGGPSPLHF.

This sequence joins TRBV27 and TRBJ1-2, with TRBD1 identical over 8 bases. The germline CDR1 and CDR2 sequences are MNHEY and SMNVEV (reference sequence). The CDR3 covers 14 residues. With 6 bases clipped from V and 4 bases from J, the junction kept 7 bases outside the gene matches. The CDR3 loop reads CASRGTGDGYGYTF. The CDR3 DNA reads as TGTGCCAGCAGGGGGACAGGAGATGGCTATGGCTACACCTTC.

DNA of the CDR3: TGTGCCAGCAGCTTAGATTCTTCCATGAGCACTGAAGCTTTCTTT. This codes for CASSLDSSMSTEAFF. The V call is TRBV7-2, the J call TRBJ1-1; D is ambiguous. The CDR3 loop spans 15 amino acids. The ends were cut back, 1 base at V and 4 bases at J, with 13 bases in the middle. The germline CDR1 and CDR2 sequences are SGHTA and FQGNSA.

V is TRBV7-6 and J is TRBJ2-7, with TRBD2 identical over 13 bases. V lost 4 bases and J lost 6; bases outside the gene matches: 9. This CDR3 is built from 16 residues. Germline assignment: CDR1 SGHVS and CDR2 FNYEAQ. This chain's CDR3 is CASSSNNGTSGAEQYF. The CDR3 bases are TGTGCCAGCAGCTCCAACAACGGGACTAGCGGGGCCGAGCAGTACTTC.

The genes are TRBV4-3 and TRBJ2-3; tentative D call: TRBD1 (6 bases). The CDR3 totals 16 residues. Germline-derived CDR1 and CDR2 are LGHNA and YSLEER. V was shortened by 1 base and J by 0 bases, with 11 bases between the two germline ends. CDR3 DNA sequence: TGCGCCAGCAGCCAAGTCGCAGGGGCTAGCACAGATACGCAGTATTTT. Translated, it gives CASSQVAGASTDTQYF.

This clonotype showed up just a few times. J is TRBJ2-5 and V is TRBV7-9; tentatively, D is TRBD2 (5 bases). Germline V CDR1 and CDR2: SEHNR, FQNEAQ (reference sequence). V lost 5 bases, J lost 5 bases, and 27 bases lay in between. There are 18 residues in the CDR3. CDR3 DNA: TGTGCCAGCAGCGGAAGCGGTCTTTCGGGCCCATCCCGGGAGACCCAGTACTTC. This sequence encodes CASSGSGLSGPSRETQYF.

Many counts were recorded for this clonotype. CDR3 loop: CASSAWGDHHF. The CDR3 nucleotides are TGTGCCAGCAGCGCCTGGGGAGACCACCACTTT. This chain connects TRBV7-2 to TRBJ1-6; unclear D gene. The germline gives CDR1 SGHTA, CDR2 FQGNSA. This CDR3 is 11 amino acids long. V lost 5 bases, J lost 18 bases, and 14 bases lay in between.

The V call is TRBV5-1, the J call TRBJ2-1, with TRBD2 matching over 11 bases. The CDR3 is made up of 16 amino acids. Germline V gene sequence: CDR1 SGHRS, CDR2 YFSETQ. V was pared by 4 bases and J by 6 bases, with 9 bases of the junction left unmatched. The CDR3 nucleotides read TGCGCCAGCAGCCCGGACCTAGCGGGGGGCCCCAATGAGCAGTTCTTC. It codes for CASSPDLAGGPNEQFF.

This chain uses TRBV28 with TRBJ2-5; D is perhaps TRBD1 or TRBD2 (5 bases each). This CDR3 is built from 13 residues. Trimming left V 7 bases short and J 5 bases short, with 14 bases between. In germline, CDR1 is MDHEN, CDR2 SYDVKM. The CDR3 is CASMHGGSETQYF. The CDR3 DNA reads as TGTGCCAGCATGCATGGGGGATCGGAGACCCAGTACTTC.